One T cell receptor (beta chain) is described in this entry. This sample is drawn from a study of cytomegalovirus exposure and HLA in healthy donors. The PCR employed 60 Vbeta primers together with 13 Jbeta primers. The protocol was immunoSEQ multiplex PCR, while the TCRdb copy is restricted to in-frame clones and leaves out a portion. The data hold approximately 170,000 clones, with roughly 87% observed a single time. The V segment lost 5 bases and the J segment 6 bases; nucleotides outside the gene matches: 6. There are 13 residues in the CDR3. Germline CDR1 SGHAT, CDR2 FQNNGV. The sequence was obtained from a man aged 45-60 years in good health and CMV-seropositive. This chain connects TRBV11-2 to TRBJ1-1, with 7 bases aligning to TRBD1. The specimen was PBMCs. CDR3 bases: TGTGCCAGCAGCCTAGGGGGCCGGGCTGAAGCTTTCTTT. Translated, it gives CASSLGGRAEAFF.